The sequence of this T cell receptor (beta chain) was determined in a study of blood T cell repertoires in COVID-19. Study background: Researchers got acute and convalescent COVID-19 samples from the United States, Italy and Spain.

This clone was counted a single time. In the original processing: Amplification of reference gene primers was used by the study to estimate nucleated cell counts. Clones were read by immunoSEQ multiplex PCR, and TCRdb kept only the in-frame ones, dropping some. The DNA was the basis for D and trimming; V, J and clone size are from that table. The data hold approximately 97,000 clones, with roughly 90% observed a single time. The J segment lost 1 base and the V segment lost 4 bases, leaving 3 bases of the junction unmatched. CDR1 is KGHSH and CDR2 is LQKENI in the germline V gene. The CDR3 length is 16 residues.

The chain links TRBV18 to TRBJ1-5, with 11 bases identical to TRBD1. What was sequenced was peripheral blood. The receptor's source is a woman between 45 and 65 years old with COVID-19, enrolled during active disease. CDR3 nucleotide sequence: TGTGCCAGCTCACTTGGGACAGGGGGGAGCAATCAGCCCCAGCATTTT. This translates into CASSLGTGGSNQPQHF.